The rows below give T cell receptor beta chains drawn from one sample of a study of shared clonotypes between healthy human individuals. Assay: immunoSEQ multiplex PCR; the TCRdb copy retains only in-frame clones and omits some. The sample has 1.4 million or so clones; less than 99% are singletons. Sequenced input: naive CD4+ T cells sorted from blood. These receptors all stem from a man younger than 45 in good health. The CDR3 runs from the conserved cysteine through the conserved F or W. A D gene is named only where the DNA matches it firmly. Some rows have no size entry. The others give once, few or many, or a class for an expanded clone.

v_gene: TRBV4-3; d_gene: TRBD2; abundance: NA; j_gene: TRBJ2-1; CDR3nt: TGCGCCAGCAGCCAAGATCCCGGACTAGCGGGAACCTACAATGAGCAGTTCTTC; CDR3aa: CASSQDPGLAGTYNEQFF
v_gene: TRBV2; d_gene: NA; abundance: NA; j_gene: TRBJ2-1; CDR3nt: TGTGCCAGCCACGGGAATGAGCAGTTCTTC; CDR3aa: CASHGNEQFF
v_gene: TRBV19; d_gene: NA; abundance: NA; j_gene: TRBJ2-7; CDR3nt: TGTGCCAGTAGTATCTCACAGACCTCCTACGAGCAGTACTTC; CDR3aa: CASSISQTSYEQYF
v_gene: TRBV9; d_gene: TRBD1; abundance: NA; j_gene: TRBJ1-1; CDR3nt: TGTGCCAGCAGCCTCCTTGGGACAGGGGGCGCAACTGAAGCTTTCTTT; CDR3aa: CASSLLGTGGATEAFF
v_gene: TRBV11-3; d_gene: TRBD2; abundance: NA; j_gene: TRBJ2-3; CDR3nt: TGTGCCAGCAGCTTAGATTCGCGGGGGAGCACAGATACGCAGTATTTT; CDR3aa: CASSLDSRGSTDTQYF
v_gene: TRBV9; d_gene: TRBD2; abundance: few; j_gene: TRBJ2-1; CDR3nt: TGTGCCAGCAGCTCCCGGACTAGCGGGATGTACAATGAGCAGTTCTTC; CDR3aa: CASSSRTSGMYNEQFF
v_gene: TRBV10-3; d_gene: TRBD1; abundance: NA; j_gene: TRBJ2-7; CDR3nt: TGTGCCATCAGCGAGGTGGGACAGAGCTACGAGCAGTACTTC; CDR3aa: CAISEVGQSYEQYF
v_gene: TRBV18; d_gene: TRBD2; abundance: NA; j_gene: TRBJ2-1; CDR3nt: TGTGCCAGCTCACCACTAGCGGGGTACAATGAGCAGTTCTTC; CDR3aa: CASSPLAGYNEQFF
v_gene: TRBV28; d_gene: TRBD1; abundance: NA; j_gene: TRBJ1-5; CDR3nt: TGTGCCAGCAGCCCGACAGGGGCTTCCCAGCCCCAGCATTTT; CDR3aa: CASSPTGASQPQHF
v_gene: TRBV7-2; d_gene: NA; abundance: NA; j_gene: TRBJ1-1; CDR3nt: TGTGCCAGCAGCTTACGTAGGAACACTGAAGCTTTCTTT; CDR3aa: CASSLRRNTEAFF
v_gene: TRBV5-6; d_gene: TRBD1; abundance: NA; j_gene: TRBJ2-1; CDR3nt: TGTGCCAGCAGCTGGTTCGGGACAGCCTCCTACAATGAGCAGTTCTTC; CDR3aa: CASSWFGTASYNEQFF
v_gene: TRBV7-9; d_gene: NA; abundance: once; j_gene: TRBJ1-2; CDR3nt: TGTGCCAGCAGCTTAGTCCCTCCAGAGGATCCGTTGGGGGGCTACACCTTC; CDR3aa: CASSLVPPEDPLGGYTF
v_gene: TRBV18; d_gene: TRBD1; abundance: NA; j_gene: TRBJ1-1; CDR3nt: TGTGCCAGTGATCAGACAGCGGGACAGGGGTCCACTGAAGCTTTCTTT; CDR3aa: CASDQTAGQGSTEAFF
v_gene: TRBV7-9; d_gene: NA; abundance: NA; j_gene: TRBJ2-2; CDR3nt: TGTGCCAGCAGCCACGACACGCGGGCCGGGGAGCTGTTTTTT; CDR3aa: CASSHDTRAGELFF
v_gene: TRBV28; d_gene: TRBD1; abundance: NA; j_gene: TRBJ1-2; CDR3nt: TGTGCCAGCAGTTTACGACAGGGCGGCTACACCTTC; CDR3aa: CASSLRQGGYTF
v_gene: TRBV9; d_gene: TRBD1; abundance: NA; j_gene: TRBJ1-3; CDR3nt: TGTGCCAGCAGCGCTACCGGGACAGGGGTGGGAAACACCATATATTTT; CDR3aa: CASSATGTGVGNTIYF